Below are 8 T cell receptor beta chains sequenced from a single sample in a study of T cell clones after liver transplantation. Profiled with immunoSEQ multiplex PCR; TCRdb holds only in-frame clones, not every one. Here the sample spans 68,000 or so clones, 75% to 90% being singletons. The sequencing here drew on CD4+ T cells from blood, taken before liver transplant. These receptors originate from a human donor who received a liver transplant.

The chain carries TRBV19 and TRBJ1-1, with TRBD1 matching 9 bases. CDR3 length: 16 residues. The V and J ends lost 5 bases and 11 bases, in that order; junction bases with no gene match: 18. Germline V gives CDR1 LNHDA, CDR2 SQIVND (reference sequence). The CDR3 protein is CASSPRDRAGSRSAFF. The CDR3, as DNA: TGTGCCAGTAGTCCCCGGGACAGGGCCGGATCACGGTCGGCTTTCTTT.

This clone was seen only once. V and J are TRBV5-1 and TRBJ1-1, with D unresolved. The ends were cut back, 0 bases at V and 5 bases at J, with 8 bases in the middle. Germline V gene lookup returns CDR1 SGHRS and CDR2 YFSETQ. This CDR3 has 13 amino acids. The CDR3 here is CASSLDGSTEAFF. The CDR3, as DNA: TGCGCCAGCAGCTTGGATGGGAGTACTGAAGCTTTCTTT.

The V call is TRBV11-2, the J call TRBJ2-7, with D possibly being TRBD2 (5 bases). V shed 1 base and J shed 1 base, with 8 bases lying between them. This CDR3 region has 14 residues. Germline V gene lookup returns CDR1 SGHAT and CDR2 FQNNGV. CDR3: CASSLGGKSYEQYF. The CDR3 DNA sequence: TGTGCCAGCAGCTTAGGAGGGAAATCCTACGAGCAGTACTTC.

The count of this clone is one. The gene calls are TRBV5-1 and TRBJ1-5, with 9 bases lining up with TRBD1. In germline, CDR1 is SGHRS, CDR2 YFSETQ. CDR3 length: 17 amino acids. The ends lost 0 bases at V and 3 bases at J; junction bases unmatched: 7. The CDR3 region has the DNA TGCGCCAGCAGCTTGGGACAGGGGGACCTTAACAATCAGCCCCAGCATTTT. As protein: CASSLGQGDLNNQPQHF.

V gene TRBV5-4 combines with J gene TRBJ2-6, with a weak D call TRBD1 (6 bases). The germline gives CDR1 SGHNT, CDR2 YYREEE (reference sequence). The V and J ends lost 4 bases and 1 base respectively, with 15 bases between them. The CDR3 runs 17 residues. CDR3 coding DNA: TGTGCCAGCAGCCCCTCCCCAACAGGGTCTGGGGCCAACGTCCTGACTTTC. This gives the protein CASSPSPTGSGANVLTF.

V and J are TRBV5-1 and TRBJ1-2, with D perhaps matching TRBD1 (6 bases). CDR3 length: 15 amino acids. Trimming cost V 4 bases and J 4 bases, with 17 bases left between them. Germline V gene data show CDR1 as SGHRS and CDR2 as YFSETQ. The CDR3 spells CASSTGRGIRYGYTF. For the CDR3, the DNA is TGCGCCAGCAGCACAGGGCGAGGGATCCGCTATGGCTACACCTTC.

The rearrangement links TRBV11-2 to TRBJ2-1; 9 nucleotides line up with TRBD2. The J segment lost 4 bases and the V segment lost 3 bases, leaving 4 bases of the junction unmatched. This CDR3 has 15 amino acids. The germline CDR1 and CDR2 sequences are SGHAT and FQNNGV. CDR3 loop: CASSFAGGPYNEQFF. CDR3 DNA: TGTGCCAGCAGCTTTGCGGGAGGGCCGTACAATGAGCAGTTCTTC.

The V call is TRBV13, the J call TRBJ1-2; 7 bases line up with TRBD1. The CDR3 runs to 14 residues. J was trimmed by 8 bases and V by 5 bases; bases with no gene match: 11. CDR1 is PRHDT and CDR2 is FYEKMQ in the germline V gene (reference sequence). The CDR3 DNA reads TGTGCCAGCAGCCGGGACAGAACCTGGCGGGGCTACACCTTC. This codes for CASSRDRTWRGYTF.